These 15 T cell receptor beta chains were all obtained from the same sample, sequenced in a study of read filtering for tumor transcriptome and immune sequencing (dated by TCRdb to between 2020 and 2021). Data came from an Illumina HiSeq 4000. TCR libraries were constructed from 400 ng RNA using the Immunoverse kit, and molecular barcoded adaptors covering alpha/delta and beta/gamma chains were employed. Clones were called with MiXCR by TCRdb after fastp trimmed the public reads at Q25, and only in-frame beta chains were retained. A single entry per CDR3 protein holds the most common genes and DNA from its merged rows. The sample table contains under 25,000 distinct CDR3 sequences; only one count was recorded for about 13% of them. The top ten hold about 70% of the sample. The sequencing sample was made of a population of CD138-negative cells sorted from bone marrow. This sample's cell subset or site label indicates: bone marrow mononuclear cells depleted of CD138+ plasma/myeloma cells by negative magnetic selection. These receptors were obtained from a donor over 35 with multiple myeloma.

This clonotype was counted ten times or more. The rearrangement joins TRBV19 to TRBJ2-3; D could derive from TRBD1 or TRBD2 (5 bases each). The CDR3 totals 14 residues. Germline V lookup: CDR1 LNHDA, CDR2 SQIVND (reference sequence). With 5 bases removed from V and 1 base from J, the gap between germline ends came to 10 bases. In nucleotides, the CDR3 is TGTGCCAGTAGTGGTTGGGGACGCACAGATACGCAGTATTTT. This codes for CASSGWGRTDTQYF. The entire variable domain, with the rest obtained from reference TRBV19 and TRBJ2-3, is as follows: DGGITQSPKYLFRKEGQNVTLSCEQNLNHDAMYWYRQDPGQGLRLIYYSQIVNDFQKGDIAEGYSVSREKKESFPLTVTSAQKNPTAFYLCASSGWGRTDTQYFGPGTRLTVL.

This clonotype was counted at least ten times. The V call is TRBV29-1, the J call TRBJ2-7, with 12 bases identical to TRBD2. Per germline, CDR1 SQVTM and CDR2 ANQGSEA. V shed 6 bases, J shed 0 bases, and the junction held 9 bases outside the gene matches. The CDR3 loop spans 16 amino acids. The CDR3 DNA reads TGCAGCGTCCGGGACGGACTAGCGGGGAGCTCCTACGAGCAGTACTTC. Translating it yields CSVRDGLAGSSYEQYF.

This clonotype was seen ten or more times. The rearrangement links TRBV20-1 to TRBJ2-5, with 7 nucleotides matching TRBD1. This CDR3 is 15 amino acids long. CDR1 DFQATT and CDR2 SNEGSKA come from the germline V gene (reference sequence). The V gene end was trimmed by 1 base and the J gene end by 1 base; junction bases not matched to a gene: 6. The CDR3 reads CSARGRTGTQETQYF. CDR3 nucleotide sequence: TGCAGTGCTAGAGGTCGGACAGGAACCCAAGAGACCCAGTACTTC.

At least ten counts were recorded for this clonotype. The CDR3 here is CSARLQGVGYGYTF. The CDR3 DNA reads TGCAGTGCTAGACTACAGGGTGTAGGCTATGGCTACACCTTC. The chain uses TRBV20-1 and TRBJ1-2; D perhaps matches TRBD1 (6 bases). Germline values: CDR1 DFQATT, CDR2 SNEGSKA (reference sequence). The CDR3 covers 14 residues. Trimming stripped 2 bases from V and 4 bases from J, with 14 bases between.

This clonotype was picked up many times. The chain joins TRBV7-9 to TRBJ1-1, with 9 bases aligning to TRBD1. Germline lookup yields CDR1 SEHNR and CDR2 FQNEAQ (reference sequence). The CDR3 is 15 amino acids. The J segment lost 7 bases and the V segment lost 1 base, leaving 7 bases of the junction unmatched. CDR3 bases: TGTGCCAGCAGCTTAGGGACAGGGGAGTCCGATGAAGCTTTCTTT. It encodes CASSLGTGESDEAFF.

Points on this clonotype: The germline gene is not matched at one end of the junction; a read error may be the cause. The chain couples TRBV6-5 to TRBJ2-1; no clear D gene. The CDR3 consists of 15 residues. Germline assignment: CDR1 MNHEY and CDR2 SVGAGI. DNA of the CDR3: TGTGCTAGCAGTTACAAAGGAAGCTCCTACAATGGGCAGTTCTTC. This translates into CASSYKGSSYNGQFF.

The rearrangement links TRBV18 to TRBJ2-7, with D possibly TRBD1 on 6 matching bases. CDR1 and CDR2 from the germline V gene are KGHSH and LQKENI. CDR3 size: 14 residues. V was pared by 6 bases and J by 4 bases, with 16 bases between. The CDR3 DNA sequence: TGTGCCAGCTCCCCGTCAGGGGAGAGTTACGAGCAGTACTTC. Its protein is CASSPSGESYEQYF.

At least ten counts were recorded for this clonotype. The chain couples TRBV5-1 to TRBJ2-2; D possibly corresponds to TRBD1 (6 bases). The V gene lost 3 bases and the J gene lost 7 bases, with 13 bases spanning the gap. Germline V gene lookup returns CDR1 SGHRS and CDR2 YFSETQ. This CDR3 region has 14 residues. CDR3 sequence (DNA): TGCGCCAGCAGCTATTTACAGGGAAGCGGGGAGCTGTTTTTT. Translation: CASSYLQGSGELFF.

This clonotype came up many times. CDR3 region: CAISDGIVSGRASGANVLTF. In DNA, the CDR3 is TGTGCCATCAGCGACGGTATAGTAAGCGGGAGGGCCTCTGGGGCCAACGTCCTGACTTTC. The V gene is TRBV10-3, the J gene TRBJ2-6, with 10 positions matching TRBD2. There are 20 residues in the CDR3. The ends lost 6 bases at V and 0 bases at J; junction bases unmatched: 14. The germline CDR1 and CDR2 sequences are ENHRY and SYGVKD.

This clonotype was counted many times. The genes are TRBV19 and TRBJ2-1, with a possible D match to TRBD1 (6 bases). Trimming stripped 6 bases from V and 2 bases from J, with 14 bases between. In germline, CDR1 is LNHDA, CDR2 SQIVND (reference sequence). The CDR3 has 15 amino acids. The chain's CDR3 is CASRSSQGPYNEQFF. The CDR3 region has the DNA TGTGCCAGTAGATCATCCCAGGGGCCCTACAATGAGCAGTTCTTC.

This clonotype was recorded at least ten times. This rearrangement joins TRBV7-9 to TRBJ1-1, with D uncertain. The CDR3 is 12 amino acids. Germline CDR1 and CDR2: SEHNR and FQNEAQ (reference sequence). The V and J ends lost 7 bases and 4 bases respectively, with 10 bases between them. The CDR3 coding sequence is TGTGCCAGCACCCGTCGCACCACTGAAGCTTTCTTT. Protein product: CASTRRTTEAFF.

This clonotype occurred many times. V and J are TRBV2 and TRBJ2-1, with D possibly TRBD1 on 8 matching bases. V was clipped by 6 bases and J by 9 bases, with 18 bases between them. This CDR3 region has 14 residues. The germline CDR1 and CDR2 sequences are SNHLY and FYNNEI. Written as DNA, the CDR3 is TGTGCCAGCAGGCCTACGTACAGGGGGGGTGAGCAGTTCTTC. It is translated as CASRPTYRGGEQFF.

The sample holds a few counts of this clonotype. The chain combines TRBV27 with TRBJ1-5; D is ambiguous. V lost 4 bases, J lost 6 bases, and 7 bases lay in between. CDR1 and CDR2 from the germline V gene are MNHEY and SMNVEV (reference sequence). The CDR3 covers 12 residues. CDR3 region: CASSSLGQPQHF. Here the CDR3 DNA reads TGTGCCAGCAGTTCCCTAGGTCAGCCCCAGCATTTT.

About this clonotype: A much larger clone lies a single base off, so this may be a read error. The chain is built from TRBV12-3 or TRBV12-4 and TRBJ2-5, with 8 bases that match TRBD1. The CDR3 has 16 amino acids. CDR3 loop: CARSSRRTGLKETQYF. The CDR3 DNA is TGTGCCAGAAGTTCCCGGAGGACAGGGTTAAAAGAGACCCAGTACTTC.

There are many counts of this clonotype. This chain links TRBV2 with TRBJ1-5, with 8 bases fitting TRBD1. The V gene's germline CDR1 is SNHLY and CDR2 FYNNEI. Trimming cost V 3 bases and J 9 bases; bases outside gene matches: 7. The CDR3 is made up of 14 amino acids. The CDR3 coding sequence is TGTGCCAGCAGTGATTATCAGGGGGCAATGCCCCAGCATTTT. Translating it yields CASSDYQGAMPQHF.